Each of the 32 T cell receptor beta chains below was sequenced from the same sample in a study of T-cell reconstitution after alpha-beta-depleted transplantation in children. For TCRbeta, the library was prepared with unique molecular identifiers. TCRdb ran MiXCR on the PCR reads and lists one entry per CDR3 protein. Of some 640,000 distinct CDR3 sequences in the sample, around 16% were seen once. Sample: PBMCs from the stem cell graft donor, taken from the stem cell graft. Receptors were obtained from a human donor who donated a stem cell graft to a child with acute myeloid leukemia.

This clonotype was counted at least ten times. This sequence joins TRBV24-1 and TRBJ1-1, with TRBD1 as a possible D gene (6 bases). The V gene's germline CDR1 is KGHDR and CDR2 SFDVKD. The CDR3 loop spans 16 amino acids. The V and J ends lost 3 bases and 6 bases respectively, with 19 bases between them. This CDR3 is CATSDTRGGRKAEAFF. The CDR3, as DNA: TGTGCCACCAGTGATACGCGAGGGGGGCGAAAGGCTGAAGCTTTCTTT.

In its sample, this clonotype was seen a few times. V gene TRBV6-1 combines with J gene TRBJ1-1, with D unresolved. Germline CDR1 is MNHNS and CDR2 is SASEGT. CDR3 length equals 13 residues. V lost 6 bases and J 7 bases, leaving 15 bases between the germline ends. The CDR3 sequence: CASRIALNGEAFF. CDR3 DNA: TGTGCCAGCAGAATAGCCCTGAATGGTGAAGCTTTCTTT.

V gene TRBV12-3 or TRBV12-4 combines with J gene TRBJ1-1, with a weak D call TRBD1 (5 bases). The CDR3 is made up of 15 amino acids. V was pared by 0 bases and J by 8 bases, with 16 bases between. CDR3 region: CASSLAVGRGIEAFF. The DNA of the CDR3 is TGTGCCAGCAGTTTAGCCGTCGGGAGGGGAATAGAAGCTTTCTTT.

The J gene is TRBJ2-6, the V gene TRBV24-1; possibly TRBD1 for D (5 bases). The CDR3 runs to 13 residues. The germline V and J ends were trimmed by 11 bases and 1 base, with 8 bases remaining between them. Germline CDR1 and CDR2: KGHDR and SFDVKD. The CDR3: CAIRGSGANVLTF. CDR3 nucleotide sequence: TGTGCCATAAGGGGATCTGGGGCCAACGTCCTGACTTTC.

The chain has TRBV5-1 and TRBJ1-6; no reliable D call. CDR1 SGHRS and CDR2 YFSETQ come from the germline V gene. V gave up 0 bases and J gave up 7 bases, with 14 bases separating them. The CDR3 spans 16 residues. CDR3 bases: TGCGCCAGCAGCTTGGATGCCGGTAGCATCAATTCACCCCTCCACTTT. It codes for CASSLDAGSINSPLHF.

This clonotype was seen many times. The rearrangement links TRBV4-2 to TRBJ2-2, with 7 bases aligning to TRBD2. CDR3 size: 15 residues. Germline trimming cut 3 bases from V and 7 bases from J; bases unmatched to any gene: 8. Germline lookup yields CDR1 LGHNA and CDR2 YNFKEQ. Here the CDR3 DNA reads TGTGCCAGCAGCCATTGGGGGGGAAAGGACGGGGAGCTGTTTTTT. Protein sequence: CASSHWGGKDGELFF.

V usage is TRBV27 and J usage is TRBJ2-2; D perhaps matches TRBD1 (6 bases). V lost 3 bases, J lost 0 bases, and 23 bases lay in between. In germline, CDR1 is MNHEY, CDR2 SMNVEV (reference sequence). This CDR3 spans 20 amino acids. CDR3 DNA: TGTGCCAGCAGTTTCATGCCCCCAGGGGAGAGATACGCGAACACCGGGGAGCTGTTTTTT. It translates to CASSFMPPGERYANTGELFF.

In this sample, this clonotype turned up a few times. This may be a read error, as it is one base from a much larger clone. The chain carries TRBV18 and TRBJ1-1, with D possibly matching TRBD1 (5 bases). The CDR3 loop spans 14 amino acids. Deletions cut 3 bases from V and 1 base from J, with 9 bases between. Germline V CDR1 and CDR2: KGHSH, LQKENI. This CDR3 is CASSPSTANTEAFF. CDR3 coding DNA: TGTGCCAGCTCACCGTCGACAGCGAACACTGAAGCTTTCTTT.

The CDR3 nucleotides are TGTGCCAGCAGCTTCGTTTTAGGGGGAGGGACAGATACGCAGTATTTT. Translated, it gives CASSFVLGGGTDTQYF. The chain carries TRBV7-2 and TRBJ2-3; possibly TRBD2 for D (7 bases). Per germline, CDR1 SGHTA and CDR2 FQGNSA. CDR3 length: 16 residues. Trimming left V 3 bases short and J 3 bases short, with 16 bases between.

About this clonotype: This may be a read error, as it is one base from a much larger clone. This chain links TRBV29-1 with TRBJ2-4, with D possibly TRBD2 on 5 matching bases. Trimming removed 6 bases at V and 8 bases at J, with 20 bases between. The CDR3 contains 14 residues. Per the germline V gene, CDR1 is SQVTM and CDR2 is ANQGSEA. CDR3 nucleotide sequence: TGCAGCGTGGCAGAGGGCAGTTACTTGGACATTCAGTACTTC. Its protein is CSVAEGSYLDIQYF. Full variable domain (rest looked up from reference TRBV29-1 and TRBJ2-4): SAVISQKPSRDICQRGTSLTIQCQVDSQVTMMFWYRQQPGQSLTLIATANQGSEATYESGFVIDKFPISRPNLTFSTLTVSNMSPEDSSIYLCSVAEGSYLDIQYFGAGTRLSVL.

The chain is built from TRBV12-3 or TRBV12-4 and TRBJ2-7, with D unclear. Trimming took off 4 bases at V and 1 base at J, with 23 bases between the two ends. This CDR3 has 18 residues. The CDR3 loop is CASSSSTPVISISYEQYF. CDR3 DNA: TGTGCCAGCAGTTCCTCTACACCCGTCATCAGCATTTCCTACGAGCAGTACTTC.

In nucleotides, the CDR3 is TGTGCCAGCAGTTACATTAGGGGGCAAACTGAAGCTTTCTTT. It encodes CASSYIRGQTEAFF. The chain uses TRBV6-5 and TRBJ1-1; TRBD1 matches at 7 bases. Trimming cost V 2 bases and J 5 bases; bases outside gene matches: 5. Germline V gene sequence: CDR1 MNHEY, CDR2 SVGAGI. There are 14 residues in the CDR3.

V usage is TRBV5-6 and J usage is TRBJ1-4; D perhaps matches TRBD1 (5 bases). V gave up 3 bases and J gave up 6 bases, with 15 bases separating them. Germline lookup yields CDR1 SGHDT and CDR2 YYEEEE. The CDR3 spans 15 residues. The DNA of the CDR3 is TGTGCCAGCAGCTGGAAATGGGGGTTGGATGAAAAACTGTTTTTT. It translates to CASSWKWGLDEKLFF.

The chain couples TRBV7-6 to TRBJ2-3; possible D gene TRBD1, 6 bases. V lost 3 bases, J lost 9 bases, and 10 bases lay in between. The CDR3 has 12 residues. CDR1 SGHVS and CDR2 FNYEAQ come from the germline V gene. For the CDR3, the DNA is TGTGCCAGCAGCTTCGAGGGGGTGACGCAGTATTTT. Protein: CASSFEGVTQYF.

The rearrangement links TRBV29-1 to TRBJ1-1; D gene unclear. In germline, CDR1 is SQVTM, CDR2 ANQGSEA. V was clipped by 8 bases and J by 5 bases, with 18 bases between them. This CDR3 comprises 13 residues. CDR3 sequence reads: CSFRRAPITEAFF. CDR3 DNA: TGCAGCTTCCGACGGGCCCCCATTACTGAAGCTTTCTTT.

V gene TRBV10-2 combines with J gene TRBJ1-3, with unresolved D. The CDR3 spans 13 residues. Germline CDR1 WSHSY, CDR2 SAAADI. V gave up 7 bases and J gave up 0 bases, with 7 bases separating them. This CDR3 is CASTGSSGNTIYF. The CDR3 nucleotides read TGCGCCAGCACGGGGAGCTCTGGAAACACCATATATTTT.

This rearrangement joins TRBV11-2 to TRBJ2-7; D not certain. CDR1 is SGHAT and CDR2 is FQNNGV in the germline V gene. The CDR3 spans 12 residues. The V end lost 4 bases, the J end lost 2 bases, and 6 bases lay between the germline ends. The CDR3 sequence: CASSSEPYEQYF. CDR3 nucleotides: TGTGCCAGCAGCTCCGAACCCTACGAGCAGTACTTC.

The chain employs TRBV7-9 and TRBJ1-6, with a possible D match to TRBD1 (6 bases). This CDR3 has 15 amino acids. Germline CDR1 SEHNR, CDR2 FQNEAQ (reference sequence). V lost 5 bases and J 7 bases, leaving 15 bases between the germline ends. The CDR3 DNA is TGTGCCAGCAGCGTCCGGGGGCCTGAGAATTCACCCCTCCACTTT. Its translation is CASSVRGPENSPLHF.

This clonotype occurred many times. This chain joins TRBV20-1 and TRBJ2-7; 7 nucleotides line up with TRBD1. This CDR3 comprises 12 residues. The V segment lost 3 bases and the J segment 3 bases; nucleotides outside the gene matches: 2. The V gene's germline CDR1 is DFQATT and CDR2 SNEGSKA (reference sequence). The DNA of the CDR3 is TGCAGTGCTAGGAGACAGGGCTACGAGCAGTACTTC. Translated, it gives CSARRQGYEQYF.

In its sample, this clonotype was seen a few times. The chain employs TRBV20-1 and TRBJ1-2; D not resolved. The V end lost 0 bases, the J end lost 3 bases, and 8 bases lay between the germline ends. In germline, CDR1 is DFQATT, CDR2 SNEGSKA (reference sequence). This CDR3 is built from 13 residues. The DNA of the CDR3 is TGCAGTGCTAGAGAGTGGAAGGACTATGGCTACACCTTC. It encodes CSAREWKDYGYTF.

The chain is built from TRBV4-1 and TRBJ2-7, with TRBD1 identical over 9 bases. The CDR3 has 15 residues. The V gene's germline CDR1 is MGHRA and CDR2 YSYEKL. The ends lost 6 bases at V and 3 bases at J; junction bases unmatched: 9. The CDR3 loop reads CASSPGTGRVYEQYV. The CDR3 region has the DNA TGCGCCAGCAGTCCCGGGACAGGGAGAGTCTACGAGCAGTACGTC.

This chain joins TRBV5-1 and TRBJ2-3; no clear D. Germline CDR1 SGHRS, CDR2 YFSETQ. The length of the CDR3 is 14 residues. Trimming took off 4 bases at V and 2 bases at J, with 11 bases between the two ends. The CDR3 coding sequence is TGCGCCAGCAGCCCGTCCAGCTTCACAGATACGCAGTATTTT. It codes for CASSPSSFTDTQYF.

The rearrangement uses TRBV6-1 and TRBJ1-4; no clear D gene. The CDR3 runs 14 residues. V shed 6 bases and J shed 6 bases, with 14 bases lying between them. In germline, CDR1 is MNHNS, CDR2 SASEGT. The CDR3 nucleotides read TGTGCCAGCAGCCGCGGACTAACGGATGAAAAACTGTTTTTT. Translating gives CASSRGLTDEKLFF.

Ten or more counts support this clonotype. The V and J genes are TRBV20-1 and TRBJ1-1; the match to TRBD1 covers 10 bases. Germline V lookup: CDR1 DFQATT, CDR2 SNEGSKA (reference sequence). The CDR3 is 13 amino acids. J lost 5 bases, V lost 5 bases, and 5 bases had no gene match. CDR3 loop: CSAPGTGVTEAFF. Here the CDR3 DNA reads TGCAGTGCTCCCGGGACAGGGGTTACTGAAGCTTTCTTT.

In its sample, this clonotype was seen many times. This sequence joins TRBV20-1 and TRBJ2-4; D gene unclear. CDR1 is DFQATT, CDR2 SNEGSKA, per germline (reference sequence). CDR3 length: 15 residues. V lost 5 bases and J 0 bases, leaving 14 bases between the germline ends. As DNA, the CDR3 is TGCAGTGCTCCGGCGGCCGGAATAGCCAAAAACATTCAGTACTTC. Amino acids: CSAPAAGIAKNIQYF.

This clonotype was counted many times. As DNA, the CDR3 is TGCAGTGCTAGATGGGAAGGGTCACCCCTCCACTTT. Residues: CSARWEGSPLHF. V and J are TRBV20-1 and TRBJ1-6, with D unresolved. The V and J ends lost 2 bases and 10 bases respectively, with 9 bases between them. The CDR3 covers 12 residues. Germline V gives CDR1 DFQATT, CDR2 SNEGSKA (reference sequence).

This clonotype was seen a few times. CDR3 DNA: TGTGCCAGCAGTTACTCAGGGGGGGAGAACACTGAAGCTTTCTTT. Amino acid sequence: CASSYSGGENTEAFF. The chain is built from TRBV6-2 or TRBV6-3 and TRBJ1-1; possible D gene TRBD1, 6 bases. The CDR3 totals 15 residues. V was cut by 0 bases and J by 1 base, with 9 bases left in between. Germline assignment: CDR1 MNHEY and CDR2 SVGEGT.

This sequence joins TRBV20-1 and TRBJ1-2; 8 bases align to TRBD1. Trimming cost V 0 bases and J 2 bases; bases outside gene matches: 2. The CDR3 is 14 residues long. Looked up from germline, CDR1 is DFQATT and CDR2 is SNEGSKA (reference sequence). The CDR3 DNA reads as TGCAGTGCTAGAGAGGACAGGGAGAACTATGGCTACACCTTC. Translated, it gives CSAREDRENYGYTF.

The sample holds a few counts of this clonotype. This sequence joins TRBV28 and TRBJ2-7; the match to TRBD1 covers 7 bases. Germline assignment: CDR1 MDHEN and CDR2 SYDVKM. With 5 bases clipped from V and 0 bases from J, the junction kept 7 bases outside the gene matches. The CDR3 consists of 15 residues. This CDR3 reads CASSVGDSSSYEQYV. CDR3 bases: TGTGCCAGCAGTGTAGGGGACAGCAGCTCCTACGAGCAGTACGTC.

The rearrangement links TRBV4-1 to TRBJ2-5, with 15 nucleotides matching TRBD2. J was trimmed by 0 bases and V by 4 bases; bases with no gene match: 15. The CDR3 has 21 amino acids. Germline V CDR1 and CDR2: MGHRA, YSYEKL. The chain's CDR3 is CASSPEPPSGTSGGYQETQYF. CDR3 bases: TGCGCCAGCAGCCCCGAACCTCCCTCCGGGACTAGCGGGGGGTACCAAGAGACCCAGTACTTC.

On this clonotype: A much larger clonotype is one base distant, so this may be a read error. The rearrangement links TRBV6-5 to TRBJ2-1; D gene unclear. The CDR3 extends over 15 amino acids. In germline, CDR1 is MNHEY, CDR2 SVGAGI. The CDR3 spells CDSSYSFSSYNEQFF. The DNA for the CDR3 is TGTGACAGCAGTTACTCGTTTAGCAGTTACAATGAGCAGTTCTTC.

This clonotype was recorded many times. This CDR3 reads CASHSGRTYEQYF. The DNA of the CDR3 is TGTGCCAGCCATTCGGGCCGCACCTACGAGCAGTACTTC. This chain links TRBV6-1 with TRBJ2-7; D is undetermined. The CDR3 is 13 residues long. Germline assignment: CDR1 MNHNS and CDR2 SASEGT. Trimming pared 8 bases from V and 2 bases from J, leaving 13 bases between.